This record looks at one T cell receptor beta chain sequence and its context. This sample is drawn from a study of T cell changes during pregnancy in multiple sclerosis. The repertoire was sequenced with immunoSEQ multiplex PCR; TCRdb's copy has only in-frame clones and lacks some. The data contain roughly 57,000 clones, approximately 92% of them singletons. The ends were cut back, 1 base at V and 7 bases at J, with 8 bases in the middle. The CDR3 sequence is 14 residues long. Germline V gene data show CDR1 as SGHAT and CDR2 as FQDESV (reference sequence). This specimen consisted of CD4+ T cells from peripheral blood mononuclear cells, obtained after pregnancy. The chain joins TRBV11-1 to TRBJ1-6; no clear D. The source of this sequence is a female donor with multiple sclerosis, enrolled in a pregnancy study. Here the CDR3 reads CASSLGAKNSPLHF. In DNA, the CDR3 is TGTGCCAGCAGCTTAGGAGCGAAAAATTCACCCCTCCACTTT.